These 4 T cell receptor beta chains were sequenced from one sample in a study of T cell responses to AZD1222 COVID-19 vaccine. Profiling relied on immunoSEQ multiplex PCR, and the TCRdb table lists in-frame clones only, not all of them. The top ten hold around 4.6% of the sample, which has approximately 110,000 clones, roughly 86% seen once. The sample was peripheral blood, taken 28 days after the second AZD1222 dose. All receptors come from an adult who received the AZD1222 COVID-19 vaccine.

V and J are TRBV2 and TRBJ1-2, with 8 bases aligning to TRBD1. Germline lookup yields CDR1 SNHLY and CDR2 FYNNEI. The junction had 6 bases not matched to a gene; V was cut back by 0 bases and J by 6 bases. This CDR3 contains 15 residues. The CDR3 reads CASSEARTGLNGYTF. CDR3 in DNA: TGTGCCAGCAGTGAAGCTAGGACAGGGCTTAATGGCTACACCTTC.

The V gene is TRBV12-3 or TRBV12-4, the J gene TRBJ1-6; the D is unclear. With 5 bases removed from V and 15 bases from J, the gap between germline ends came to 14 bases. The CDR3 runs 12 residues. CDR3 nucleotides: TGTGCCAGCAGTATCCACACCCCGCACCTCCACTTT. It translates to CASSIHTPHLHF.

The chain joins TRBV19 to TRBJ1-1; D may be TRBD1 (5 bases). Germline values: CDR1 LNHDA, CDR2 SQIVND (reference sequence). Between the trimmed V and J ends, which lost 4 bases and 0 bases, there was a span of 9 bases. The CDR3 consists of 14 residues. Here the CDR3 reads CASSSTGLNTEAFF. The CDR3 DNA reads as TGTGCCAGTAGTAGCACAGGATTGAACACTGAAGCTTTCTTT.

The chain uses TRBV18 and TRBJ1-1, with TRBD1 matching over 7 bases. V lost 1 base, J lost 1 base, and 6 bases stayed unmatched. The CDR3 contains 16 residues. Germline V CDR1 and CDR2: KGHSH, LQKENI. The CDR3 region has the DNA TGTGCCAGCTCACCACTCGACAGGGTCGGGAACACTGAAGCTTTCTTT. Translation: CASSPLDRVGNTEAFF.